Here is one T cell receptor beta chain with its context. The data belong to a study of blood T cell repertoires in COVID-19. With 0 bases removed from V and 6 bases from J, the gap between germline ends came to 7 bases. The V gene's germline CDR1 is SGHDT and CDR2 YYEEEE. CDR3 size: 13 residues. The assay was immunoSEQ multiplex PCR, and TCRdb's table has in-frame clones only and misses some. The table lists under 450,000 clones, around 87% of them singletons. This receptor was identified in a man aged 30 to 45 who had recovered from COVID-19. What was sequenced was PBMCs or T cells enriched from blood (not recorded which). V usage is TRBV5-6 and J usage is TRBJ2-1; TRBD2 might be the D (5 bases). The CDR3 region is CASSLGGSNEQFF. CDR3 in DNA: TGTGCCAGCAGCTTGGGCGGGTCCAATGAGCAGTTCTTC.